This entry concerns a single T cell receptor (beta chain). The PCR had 60 Vbeta and 13 Jbeta primers. Here immunoSEQ multiplex PCR was the method, and the copy in TCRdb shows in-frame clones only, minus some. Here the sample spans fewer than 250,000 clones, 75% to 90% being singletons. The data were obtained in a study of cytomegalovirus exposure and HLA in healthy donors. V dropped 3 bases and J dropped 1 base, with 17 bases sitting between them. The CDR3 is made up of 16 amino acids. The germline CDR1 and CDR2 sequences are SGDLS and YYNGEE. The chain carries TRBV9 and TRBJ2-7; D possibly corresponds to TRBD1 (6 bases). Specimen: PBMCs. The TCR was taken from a boy younger than 10 in good health and CMV-seronegative. CDR3 DNA sequence: TGTGCCAGCAGCGCCGGGGTGGGGGCAGTGTCCTACGAGCAGTACTTC. Translating it yields CASSAGVGAVSYEQYF.